Listed here is a single T cell receptor (beta chain). This specimen comes from a study of blood T cell repertoires in COVID-19. Study information: Whether acute or convalescent, the COVID-19 samples came from the United States, Italy and Spain. In each case, the material was cDNA or gDNA derived from T cells, B-cell-depleted T cells, or PBMCs.

Study processing details: It was from reference gene primer amplification that nucleated cell counts were estimated. Clones were read by immunoSEQ multiplex PCR, and TCRdb kept only the in-frame ones, dropping some. V, J and clone size were drawn from that table, and D and trimming were deduced from the DNA. The repertoire has some 80,000 clones, 86% of them found once; the top ten carry about 18%. V gave up 8 bases and J gave up 1 base, with 11 bases separating them. Looked up from germline, CDR1 is MRHNA and CDR2 is SNTAGT. The CDR3 covers 13 residues. This chain links TRBV6-4 with TRBJ1-1; tentatively, D is TRBD1 (5 bases). Sample: peripheral blood. The sequence derives from a human donor in a cohort sampled during active COVID-19. Written as DNA, the CDR3 is TGTGCCAGCGGTGTCGACAGGAACACTGAAGCTTTCTTT. Amino acids: CASGVDRNTEAFF.